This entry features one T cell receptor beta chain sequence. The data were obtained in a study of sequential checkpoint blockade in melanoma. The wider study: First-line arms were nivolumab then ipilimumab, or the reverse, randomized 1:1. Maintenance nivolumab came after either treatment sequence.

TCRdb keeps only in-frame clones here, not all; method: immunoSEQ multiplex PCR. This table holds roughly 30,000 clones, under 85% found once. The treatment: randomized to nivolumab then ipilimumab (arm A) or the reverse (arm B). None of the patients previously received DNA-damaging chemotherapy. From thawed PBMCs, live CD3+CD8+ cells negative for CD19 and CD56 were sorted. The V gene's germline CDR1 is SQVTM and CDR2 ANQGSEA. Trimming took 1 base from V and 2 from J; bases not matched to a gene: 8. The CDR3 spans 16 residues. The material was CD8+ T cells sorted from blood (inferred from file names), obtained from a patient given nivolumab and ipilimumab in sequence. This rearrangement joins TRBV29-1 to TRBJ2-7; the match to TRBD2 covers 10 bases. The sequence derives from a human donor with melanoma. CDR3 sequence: CSVEGGGLADTYEQYF. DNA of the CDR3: TGCAGCGTTGAAGGTGGTGGACTAGCGGACACCTACGAGCAGTACTTC.